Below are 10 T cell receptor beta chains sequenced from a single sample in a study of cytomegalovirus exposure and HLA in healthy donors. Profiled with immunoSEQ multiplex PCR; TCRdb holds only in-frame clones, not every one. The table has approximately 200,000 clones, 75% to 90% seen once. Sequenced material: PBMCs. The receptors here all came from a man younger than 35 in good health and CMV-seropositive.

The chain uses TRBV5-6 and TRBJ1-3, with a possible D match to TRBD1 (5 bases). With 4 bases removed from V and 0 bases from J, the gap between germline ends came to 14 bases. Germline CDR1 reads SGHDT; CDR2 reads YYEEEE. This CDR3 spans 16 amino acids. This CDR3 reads CASSPTTGYSGNTIYF. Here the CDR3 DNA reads TGTGCCAGCAGCCCAACTACAGGTTACTCTGGAAACACCATATATTTT.

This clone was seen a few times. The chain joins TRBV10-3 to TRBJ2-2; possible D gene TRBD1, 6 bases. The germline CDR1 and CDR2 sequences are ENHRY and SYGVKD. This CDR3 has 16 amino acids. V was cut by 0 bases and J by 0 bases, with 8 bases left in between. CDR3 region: CAISESEGANTGELFF. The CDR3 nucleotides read TGTGCCATCAGTGAGTCAGAGGGGGCGAACACCGGGGAGCTGTTTTTT.

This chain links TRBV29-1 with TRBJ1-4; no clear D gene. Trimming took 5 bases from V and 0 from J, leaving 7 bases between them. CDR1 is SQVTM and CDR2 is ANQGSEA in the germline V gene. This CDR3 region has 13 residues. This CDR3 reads CSVSGPTNEKLFF. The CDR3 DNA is TGCAGCGTTAGCGGCCCAACTAATGAAAAACTGTTTTTT.

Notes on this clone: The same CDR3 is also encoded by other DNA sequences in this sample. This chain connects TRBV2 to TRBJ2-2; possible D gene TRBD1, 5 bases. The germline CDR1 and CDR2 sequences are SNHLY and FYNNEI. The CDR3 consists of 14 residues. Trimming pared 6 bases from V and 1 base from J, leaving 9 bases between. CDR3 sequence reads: CASRTGQNTGELFF. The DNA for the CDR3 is TGTGCCAGCAGGACCGGACAGAACACCGGGGAGCTGTTTTTT. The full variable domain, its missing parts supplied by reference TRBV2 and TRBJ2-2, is EPEVTQTPSHQVTQMGQEVILRCVPISNHLYFYWYRQILGQKVEFLVSFYNNEISEKSEIFDDQFSVERPDGSNFTLKIRSTKLEDSAMYFCASRTGQNTGELFFGEGSRLTVL.

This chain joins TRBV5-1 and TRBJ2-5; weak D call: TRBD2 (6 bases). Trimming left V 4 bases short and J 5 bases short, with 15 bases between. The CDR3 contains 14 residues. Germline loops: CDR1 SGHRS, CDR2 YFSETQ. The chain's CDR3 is CASSPRTSWETQYF. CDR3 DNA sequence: TGCGCCAGCAGCCCGAGAACTAGCTGGGAGACCCAGTACTTC.

The CDR3 nucleotides read TGCAGCGTCGGAGAGCGGGACAGGGTTCGATATGGCTACACCTTC. It translates to CSVGERDRVRYGYTF. The chain links TRBV29-1 to TRBJ1-2, with 9 bases fitting TRBD1. Unmatched junction bases numbered 13, after V lost 6 bases and J lost 5 bases. The CDR3 sequence is 15 residues long. Looked up from germline, CDR1 is SQVTM and CDR2 is ANQGSEA.

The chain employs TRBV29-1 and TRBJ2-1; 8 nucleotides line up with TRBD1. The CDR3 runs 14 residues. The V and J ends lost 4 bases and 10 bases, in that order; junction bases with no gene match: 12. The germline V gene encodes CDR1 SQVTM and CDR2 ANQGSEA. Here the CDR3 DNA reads TGCAGCGTTGCGCCCGGGACAGGACGAGGAGAGCAGTTCTTC. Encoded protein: CSVAPGTGRGEQFF.

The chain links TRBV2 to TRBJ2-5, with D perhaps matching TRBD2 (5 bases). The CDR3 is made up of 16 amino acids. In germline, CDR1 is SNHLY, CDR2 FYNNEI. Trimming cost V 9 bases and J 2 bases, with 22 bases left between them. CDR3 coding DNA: TGTGCCAGTGGTTTTTCTGGACTCGCCAAACAAGAGACCCAGTACTTC. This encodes CASGFSGLAKQETQYF.

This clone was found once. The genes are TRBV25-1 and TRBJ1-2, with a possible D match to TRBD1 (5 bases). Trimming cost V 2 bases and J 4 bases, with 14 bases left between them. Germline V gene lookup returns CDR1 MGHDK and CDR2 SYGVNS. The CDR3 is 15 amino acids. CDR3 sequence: CASSESRGVGYGYTF. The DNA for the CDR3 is TGTGCCAGCAGTGAAAGCCGGGGGGTTGGCTATGGCTACACCTTC.

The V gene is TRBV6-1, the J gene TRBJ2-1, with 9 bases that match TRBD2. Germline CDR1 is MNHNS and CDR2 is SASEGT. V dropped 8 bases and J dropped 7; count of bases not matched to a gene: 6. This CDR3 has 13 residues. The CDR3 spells CASVDSGRNEQFF. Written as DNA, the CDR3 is TGTGCCAGCGTCGATAGCGGGAGAAATGAGCAGTTCTTC.